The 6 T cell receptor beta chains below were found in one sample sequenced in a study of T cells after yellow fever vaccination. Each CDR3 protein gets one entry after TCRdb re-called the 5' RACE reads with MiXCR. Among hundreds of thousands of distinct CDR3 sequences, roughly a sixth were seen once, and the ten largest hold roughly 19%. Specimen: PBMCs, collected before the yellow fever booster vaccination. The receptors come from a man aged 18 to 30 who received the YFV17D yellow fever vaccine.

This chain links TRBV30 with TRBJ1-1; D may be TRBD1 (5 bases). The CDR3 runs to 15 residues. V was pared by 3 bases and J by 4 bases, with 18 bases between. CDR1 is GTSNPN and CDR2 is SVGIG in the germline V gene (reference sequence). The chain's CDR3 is CAWRAERTLITEAFF. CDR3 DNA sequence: TGTGCCTGGAGGGCAGAGAGGACACTTATCACTGAAGCTTTCTTT.

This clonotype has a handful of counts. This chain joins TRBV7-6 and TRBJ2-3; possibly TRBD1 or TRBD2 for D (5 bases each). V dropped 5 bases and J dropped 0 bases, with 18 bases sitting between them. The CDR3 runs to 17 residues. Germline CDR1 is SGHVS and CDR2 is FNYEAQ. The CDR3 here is CASSPGRGGTSTDTQYF. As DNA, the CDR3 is TGTGCCAGCAGCCCCGGCCGGGGCGGAACTAGCACAGATACGCAGTATTTT.

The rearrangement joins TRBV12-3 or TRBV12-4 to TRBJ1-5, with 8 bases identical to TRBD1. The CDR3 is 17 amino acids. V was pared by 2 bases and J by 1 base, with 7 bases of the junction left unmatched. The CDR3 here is CASSLRAQGGSNQPQHF. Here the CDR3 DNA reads TGTGCCAGCAGTTTAAGGGCACAGGGGGGGAGCAATCAGCCCCAGCATTTT.

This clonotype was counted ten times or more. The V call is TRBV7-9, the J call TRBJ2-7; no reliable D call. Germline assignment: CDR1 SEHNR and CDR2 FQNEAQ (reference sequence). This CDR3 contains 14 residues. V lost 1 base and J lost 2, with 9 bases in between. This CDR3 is CASSLVTPAYEQYF. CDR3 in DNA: TGTGCCAGCAGCTTAGTTACTCCCGCCTACGAGCAGTACTTC.

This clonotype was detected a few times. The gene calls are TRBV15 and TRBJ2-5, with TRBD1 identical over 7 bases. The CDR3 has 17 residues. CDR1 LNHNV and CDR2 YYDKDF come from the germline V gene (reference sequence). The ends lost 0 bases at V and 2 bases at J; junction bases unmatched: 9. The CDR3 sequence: CATSRDTVQGKQETQYF. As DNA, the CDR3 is TGTGCCACCAGCAGAGACACCGTACAGGGGAAACAAGAGACCCAGTACTTC.

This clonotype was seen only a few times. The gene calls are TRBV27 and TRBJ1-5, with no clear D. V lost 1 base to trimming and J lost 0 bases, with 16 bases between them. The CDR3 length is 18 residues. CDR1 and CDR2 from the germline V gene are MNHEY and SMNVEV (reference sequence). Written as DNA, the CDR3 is TGTGCCAGCAGTTTATGGGCCCTAGGCAGAGATAGCAATCAGCCCCAGCATTTT. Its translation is CASSLWALGRDSNQPQHF.